The rows below give T cell receptor beta chains drawn from one sample of a study of T cells in localized non-small cell lung cancer. TCRdb keeps only in-frame clones here, not all; method: immunoSEQ multiplex PCR. The sample has tens of thousands of clones, about 85% seen once; the top ten hold approximately 30%. The input for sequencing was PBMCs, taken before any cancer treatment. The receptors derive from a woman aged 40 to 75 with stage II squamous cell lung carcinoma. The CDR3 runs from the conserved cysteine through the conserved F or W. The D gene is left open where the match is weak. Not all rows give a size; the values are once, few, many and, for expanded clones, a class.

d_gene | j_gene | abundance | v_gene | CDR3aa | CDR3nt
- | TRBJ2-4 | - | TRBV15 | CATSREGIAKNIQYF | TGTGCCACCAGCAGAGAAGGCATAGCCAAAAACATTCAGTACTTC
TRBD1 | TRBJ2-7 | - | TRBV11-1 | CASSLFSSGQAFYEQYF | TGTGCCAGCAGCTTATTTTCTTCGGGACAGGCGTTTTACGAGCAGTACTTC
- | TRBJ1-4 | - | TRBV11-1 | CASSLGGNNEKLFF | TGTGCCAGCAGCTTAGGGGGAAATAATGAAAAACTGTTTTTT
- | TRBJ2-1 | - | TRBV5-1 | CASSLGRASSYNEQFF | TGCGCCAGCAGCTTGGGAAGGGCAAGCTCCTACAATGAGCAGTTCTTC
- | TRBJ2-7 | - | TRBV29-1 | CSVVPSYEQYF | TGCAGCGTTGTGCCCTCCTACGAGCAGTACTTC
TRBD1 | TRBJ1-2 | - | TRBV7-8 | CASSLRDRGFYGYTF | TGTGCCAGCAGCTTGCGGGACAGGGGCTTCTATGGCTACACCTTC
TRBD1 | TRBJ1-5 | once | TRBV15 | CATSTTTGTGYRAQPQHF | TGTGCCACCAGCACTACCACCGGGACAGGGTATCGGGCTCAGCCCCAGCATTTT
- | TRBJ1-2 | few | TRBV5-6 | CASSMGGGPLGYTF | TGTGCCAGCAGCATGGGGGGCGGACCACTCGGCTACACCTTC
- | TRBJ1-5 | - | TRBV19 | CASSIRHQPQHF | TGTGCCAGTAGTATACGTCATCAGCCCCAGCATTTT
TRBD2 | TRBJ2-7 | medium-sized | TRBV6-1 | CASSEVTAGGEQYF | TGTGCCAGCAGTGAAGTAACTGCCGGGGGGGAGCAGTACTTC
TRBD1 | TRBJ1-4 | - | TRBV4-2 | CASSQETGGFNEKLFF | TGTGCCAGCAGCCAAGAGACAGGGGGCTTCAATGAAAAACTGTTTTTT
- | TRBJ1-2 | - | TRBV7-2 | CASSPGGVDYGYTF | TGTGCCAGCAGCCCGGGTGGGGTTGACTATGGCTACACCTTC
- | TRBJ1-6 | few | TRBV28 | CASSRNSYYNSPLHF | TGTGCCAGCAGTCGGAACTCCTACTATAATTCACCCCTCCACTTT
- | TRBJ1-5 | - | TRBV2 | CASRWDGNQPQHF | TGTGCCAGCAGATGGGACGGGAATCAGCCCCAGCATTTT
- | TRBJ1-1 | once | TRBV7-9 | CASSSKAPEAFF | TGTGCCAGCAGCTCTAAGGCCCCTGAAGCTTTCTTT
- | TRBJ1-1 | - | TRBV2 | CASSPQNTEAFF | TGTGCCAGCAGTCCCCAGAACACTGAAGCTTTCTTT
- | TRBJ1-2 | - | TRBV6-5 | CASSYSKWARGYGYTF | TGTGCCAGCAGTTACTCGAAATGGGCGAGGGGCTATGGCTACACCTTC
TRBD2 | TRBJ2-2 | - | TRBV10-3 | CAISDPTSGNTGELFF | TGTGCCATCAGTGACCCGACTAGCGGGAACACCGGGGAGCTGTTTTTT
- | TRBJ2-3 | - | TRBV11-2 | CASSLPGGRGQYF | TGTGCCAGCAGCTTACCGGGGGGCCGGGGGCAGTATTTT
TRBD1 | TRBJ1-4 | few | TRBV6-1 | CASSDGQGGEKLFF | TGTGCCAGCAGTGATGGACAGGGTGGGGAAAAACTGTTTTTT
TRBD1 | TRBJ1-2 | - | TRBV10-3 | CAISGQGVGGYTF | TGTGCCATCAGCGGACAGGGGGTAGGTGGCTACACCTTC
- | TRBJ1-1 | - | TRBV7-9 | CASSLAPRAGNTEAFF | TGTGCCAGCAGCTTAGCGCCAAGAGCCGGGAACACTGAAGCTTTCTTT
- | TRBJ2-2 | - | TRBV5-1 | CASSLVPSSSGELFF | TGCGCCAGCAGCTTGGTTCCTAGCAGCTCCGGGGAGCTGTTTTTT
- | TRBJ2-3 | - | TRBV11-2 | CASSLGKGGYTDTQYF | TGTGCCAGCAGCTTAGGGAAAGGGGGATACACAGATACGCAGTATTTT
- | TRBJ1-5 | - | TRBV6-1 | CASRTSGDSNQPQHF | TGTGCCAGCAGGACCTCAGGTGATAGCAATCAGCCCCAGCATTTT
- | TRBJ2-2 | - | TRBV2 | CASSVGVTGELFF | TGTGCCAGCAGTGTCGGGGTCACCGGGGAGCTGTTTTTT
- | TRBJ2-2 | once | TRBV4-1 | CASSQTVKEVNTGELFF | TGCGCCAGCAGCCAGACAGTAAAGGAGGTGAACACCGGGGAGCTGTTTTTT
- | TRBJ1-4 | - | TRBV28 | CASSGSGAPTNEKLFF | TGTGCCAGCAGCGGGTCGGGGGCGCCAACTAATGAAAAACTGTTTTTT
- | TRBJ1-5 | - | TRBV27 | CASSETGESNQPQHF | TGTGCCAGCAGTGAAACAGGTGAAAGCAATCAGCCCCAGCATTTT
- | TRBJ1-4 | - | TRBV5-5 | CASSLGGTAEKLFF | TGTGCCAGCAGCCTGGGGGGGACTGCGGAAAAACTGTTTTTT
TRBD2 | TRBJ2-1 | few | TRBV9 | CASSARLAGAYNEQFF | TGTGCCAGCAGCGCCCGCCTAGCGGGGGCCTACAATGAGCAGTTCTTC